What follows are 6 T cell receptor beta chains derived from one specimen sequenced in a study of identical twins. From the 5' RACE reads, TCRdb called clonotypes with MiXCR, one entry per CDR3 protein. Altogether approximately 590,000 distinct CDR3 sequences are present, more than 9% being singletons, with the ten largest covering 2.5% to 3.5%. The same data also contributed to another study, on yellow fever vaccine responses in identical twins.

The specimen sequenced was PBMCs. All receptors derive from a woman in her late teens or twenties in good health.

This clonotype was seen a handful of times. The chain combines TRBV19 with TRBJ1-4; D remains ambiguous. The CDR3 is made up of 14 amino acids. CDR1 LNHDA and CDR2 SQIVND come from the germline V gene (reference sequence). Trimming shortened V by 5 bases and J by 5 bases, and 12 bases separated the two germline ends. The CDR3, as DNA: TGTGCCAGTAGTGTCACATTCTCCAATGAAAAACTGTTTTTT. It codes for CASSVTFSNEKLFF.

This clonotype was detected only a few times. The chain couples TRBV7-8 to TRBJ2-7, with 8 bases matching TRBD1. Germline CDR1 reads SGHVS; CDR2 reads FQNEAQ. CDR3 length: 16 residues. V lost 4 bases and J lost 3; bases outside the gene matches: 11. Here the CDR3 reads CASSSRGQVGFYEQYF. In DNA, the CDR3 is TGTGCCAGCAGCTCCCGGGGACAGGTTGGTTTCTACGAGCAGTACTTC.

This clonotype was found many times. The chain links TRBV27 to TRBJ2-7, with TRBD2 matching over 10 bases. Germline V gene lookup returns CDR1 MNHEY and CDR2 SMNVEV (reference sequence). The CDR3 runs 15 residues. V lost 6 bases and J lost 7; bases outside the gene matches: 12. CDR3 in DNA: TGTGCCAGCAGATCAATCCTAGCGGGAGATGGAGAGCAGTACTTC. Translating gives CASRSILAGDGEQYF.

Notes on this clonotype: A much larger clone lies a single base off, so this may be a read error. The chain combines TRBV29-1 with TRBJ2-3, with D perhaps given as TRBD1 or TRBD2 (5 bases each). The V and J ends lost 3 bases and 6 bases respectively, with 16 bases between them. The CDR3 length is 14 residues. Looked up from germline, CDR1 is SQVTM and CDR2 is ANQGSEA. The DNA of the CDR3 is TGCAGCGTTGAGTCGGGGAAGGGGATTGATACGCAGTATTTT. Its translation is CSVESGKGIDTQYF.

V and J are TRBV20-1 and TRBJ2-3; TRBD1 matches 9 bases. Trimming took 3 bases from V and 5 from J; bases not matched to a gene: 12. Germline V gene lookup returns CDR1 DFQATT and CDR2 SNEGSKA (reference sequence). The CDR3 extends over 16 amino acids. The CDR3 reads CSASSRDRVIVDTQYF. CDR3 DNA sequence: TGCAGTGCTAGTTCCCGGGACAGGGTTATCGTAGATACGCAGTATTTT.

Concerning this clonotype: Mismatch with germline at one junction end may stem from a read error. The chain employs TRBV7-2 and TRBJ2-3, with 11 bases aligning to TRBD2. CDR3 length equals 14 residues. Per germline, CDR1 SGHTA and CDR2 FQGNSA. Here the CDR3 DNA reads TGTGCCAGCAGCCCGACTAGCGGGACCCTTTACACCAAATTT. Protein: CASSPTSGTLYTKF.